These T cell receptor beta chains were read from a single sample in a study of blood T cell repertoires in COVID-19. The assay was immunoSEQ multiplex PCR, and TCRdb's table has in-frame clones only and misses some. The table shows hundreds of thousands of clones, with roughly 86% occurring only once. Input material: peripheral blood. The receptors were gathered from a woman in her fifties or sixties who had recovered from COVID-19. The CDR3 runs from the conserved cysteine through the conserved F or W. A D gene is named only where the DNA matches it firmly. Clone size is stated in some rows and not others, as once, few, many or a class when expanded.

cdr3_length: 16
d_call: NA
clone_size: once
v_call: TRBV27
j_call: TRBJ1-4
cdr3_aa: CASSLFRLGGEEKLFF
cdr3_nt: TGTGCCAGCAGTTTATTCCGTCTGGGGGGGGAGGAAAAACTGTTTTTT

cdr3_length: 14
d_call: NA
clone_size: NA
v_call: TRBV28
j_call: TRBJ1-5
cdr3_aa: CASSLPGINQPQHF
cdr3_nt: TGTGCCAGCAGTCTCCCGGGGATCAATCAGCCCCAGCATTTT

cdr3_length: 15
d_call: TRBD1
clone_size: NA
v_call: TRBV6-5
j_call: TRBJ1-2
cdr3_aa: CASSYSLDRVDGYTF
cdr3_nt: TGTGCCAGCAGTTACTCTCTGGACAGGGTAGACGGCTACACCTTC

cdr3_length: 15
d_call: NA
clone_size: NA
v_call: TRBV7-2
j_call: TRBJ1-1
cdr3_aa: CASSLGSGLNTEAFF
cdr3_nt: TGTGCCAGCAGCTTAGGGTCAGGCCTGAACACTGAAGCTTTCTTT

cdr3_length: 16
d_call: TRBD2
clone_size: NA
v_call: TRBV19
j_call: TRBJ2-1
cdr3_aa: CASSTWTSGREGEQFF
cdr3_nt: TGTGCCAGTAGTACTTGGACTAGCGGGAGGGAGGGGGAGCAGTTCTTC

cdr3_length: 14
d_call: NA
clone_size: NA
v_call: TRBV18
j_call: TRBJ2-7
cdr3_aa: CASSPSSYSYEQYF
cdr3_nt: TGTGCCAGCTCACCGTCAAGCTACAGCTACGAGCAGTACTTC

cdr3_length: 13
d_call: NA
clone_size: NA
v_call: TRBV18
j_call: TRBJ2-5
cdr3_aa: CASSSEVKETQYF
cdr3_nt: TGTGCCAGCTCATCAGAAGTCAAAGAGACCCAGTACTTC

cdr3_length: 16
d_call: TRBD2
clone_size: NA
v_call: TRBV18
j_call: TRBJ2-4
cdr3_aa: CASSPVIAGGLDIQYF
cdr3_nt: TGTGCCAGCTCACCAGTTATAGCGGGAGGACTAGACATTCAGTACTTC

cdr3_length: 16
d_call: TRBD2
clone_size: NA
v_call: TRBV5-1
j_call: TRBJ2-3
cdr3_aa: CASSLALAGGRDTQYF
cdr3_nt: TGCGCCAGCAGCTTGGCGCTAGCGGGGGGTAGAGATACGCAGTATTTT

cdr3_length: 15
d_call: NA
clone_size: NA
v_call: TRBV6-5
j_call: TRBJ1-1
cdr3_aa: CASSYSLFGSTEAFF
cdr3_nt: TGTGCCAGCAGTTACTCTTTATTCGGGTCCACTGAAGCTTTCTTT

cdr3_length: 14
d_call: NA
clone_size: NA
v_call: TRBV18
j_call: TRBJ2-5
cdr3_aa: CASSPWSGQETQYF
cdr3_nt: TGTGCCAGCTCACCCTGGAGCGGCCAAGAGACCCAGTACTTC

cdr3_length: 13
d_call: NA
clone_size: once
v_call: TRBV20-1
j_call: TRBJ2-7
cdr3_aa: CSASNQGIYEQYF
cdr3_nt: TGCAGTGCTAGTAACCAGGGAATTTACGAGCAGTACTTC

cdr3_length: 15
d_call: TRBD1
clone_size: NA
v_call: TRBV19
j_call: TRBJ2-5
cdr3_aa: CASRPRQGMRETQYF
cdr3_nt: TGTGCCAGTAGGCCCCGACAGGGGATGAGGGAGACCCAGTACTTC

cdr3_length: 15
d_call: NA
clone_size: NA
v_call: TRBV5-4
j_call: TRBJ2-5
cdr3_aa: CASSPQSSAGETQYF
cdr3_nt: TGTGCCAGCAGCCCCCAGTCAAGCGCGGGGGAGACCCAGTACTTC

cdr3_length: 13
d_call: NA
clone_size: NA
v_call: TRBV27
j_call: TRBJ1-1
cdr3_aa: CASSLRGNTEAFF
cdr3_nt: TGTGCCAGCAGTTTAAGGGGGAACACTGAAGCTTTCTTT

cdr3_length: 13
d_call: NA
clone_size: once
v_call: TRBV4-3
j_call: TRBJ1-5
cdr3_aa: CASSPTGGGLQHF
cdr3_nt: TGCGCCAGCAGCCCGACTGGAGGTGGGCTCCAGCATTTT

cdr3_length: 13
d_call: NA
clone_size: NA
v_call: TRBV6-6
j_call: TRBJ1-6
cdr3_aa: CASARREVSPLHF
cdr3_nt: TGTGCCAGCGCCCGCAGGGAGGTTTCACCCCTCCACTTT

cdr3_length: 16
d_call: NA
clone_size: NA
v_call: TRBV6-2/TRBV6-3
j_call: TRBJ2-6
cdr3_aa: CASGWLSFGGANVLTF
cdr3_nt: TGTGCCAGCGGTTGGTTGAGTTTCGGTGGGGCCAACGTCCTGACTTTC

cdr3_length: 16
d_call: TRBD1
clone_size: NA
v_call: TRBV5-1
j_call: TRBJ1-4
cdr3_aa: CASSLGGTGFNEKLFF
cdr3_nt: TGTGCCAGCAGCTTGGGAGGGACAGGTTTTAATGAAAAACTGTTTTTT

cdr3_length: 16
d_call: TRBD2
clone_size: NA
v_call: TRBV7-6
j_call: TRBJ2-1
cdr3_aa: CASSSRLAGGGNEQFF
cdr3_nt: TGTGCCAGCAGCAGCAGACTAGCGGGAGGAGGCAATGAGCAGTTCTTC

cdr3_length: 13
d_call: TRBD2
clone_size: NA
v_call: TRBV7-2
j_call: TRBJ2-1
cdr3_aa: CASSLTSPSEQFF
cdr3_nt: TGTGCCAGCAGCTTGACTAGCCCCAGTGAGCAGTTCTTC

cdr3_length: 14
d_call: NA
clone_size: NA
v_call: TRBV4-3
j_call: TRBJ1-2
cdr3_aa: CASSQDSAVYGYTF
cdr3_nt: TGCGCCAGCAGCCAAGATAGCGCCGTCTATGGCTACACCTTC

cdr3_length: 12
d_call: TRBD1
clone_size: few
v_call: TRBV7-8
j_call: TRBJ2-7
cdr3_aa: CASSLGQGIAYF
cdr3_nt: TGTGCCAGCAGCTTGGGACAGGGTATCGCGTACTTC

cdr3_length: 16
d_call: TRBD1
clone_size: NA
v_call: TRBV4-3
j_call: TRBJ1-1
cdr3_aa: CASSPGTGGFGTEAFF
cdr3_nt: TGCGCCAGCAGCCCGGGGACAGGGGGGTTCGGCACTGAAGCTTTCTTT

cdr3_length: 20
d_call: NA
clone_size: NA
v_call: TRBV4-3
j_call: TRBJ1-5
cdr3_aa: CASSQDWVDMNLNSNQPQHF
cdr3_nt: TGCGCCAGCAGCCAAGATTGGGTAGACATGAATTTGAATAGCAATCAGCCCCAGCATTTT

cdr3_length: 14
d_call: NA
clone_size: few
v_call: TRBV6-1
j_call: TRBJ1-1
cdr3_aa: CASSELQANTEAFF
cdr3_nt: TGTGCCAGCAGTGAGTTACAGGCGAACACTGAAGCTTTCTTT

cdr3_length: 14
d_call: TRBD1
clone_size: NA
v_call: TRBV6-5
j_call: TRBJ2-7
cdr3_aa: CASSQRTGWDEQYF
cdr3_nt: TGTGCCAGCAGTCAGAGGACAGGGTGGGACGAGCAGTACTTC

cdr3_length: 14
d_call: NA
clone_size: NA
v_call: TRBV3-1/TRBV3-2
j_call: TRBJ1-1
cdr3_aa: CASSQGAQGTEAFF
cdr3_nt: TGTGCCAGCAGCCAAGGGGCACAGGGCACTGAAGCTTTCTTT

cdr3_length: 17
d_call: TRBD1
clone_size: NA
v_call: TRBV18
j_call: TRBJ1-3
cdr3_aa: CASSPDRGPSSGNTIYF
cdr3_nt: TGTGCCAGCTCACCTGACAGGGGACCCAGCTCTGGAAACACCATATATTTT

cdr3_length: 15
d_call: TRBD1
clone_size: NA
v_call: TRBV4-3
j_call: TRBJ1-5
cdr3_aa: CASSQSTGARQPQHF
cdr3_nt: TGCGCCAGCAGCCAATCGACAGGGGCACGGCAGCCCCAGCATTTT

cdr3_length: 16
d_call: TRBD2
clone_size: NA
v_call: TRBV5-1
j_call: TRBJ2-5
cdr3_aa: CASSLVSSGYQETQYF
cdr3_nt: TGCGCCAGCAGCTTGGTGTCTAGCGGGTACCAAGAGACCCAGTACTTC

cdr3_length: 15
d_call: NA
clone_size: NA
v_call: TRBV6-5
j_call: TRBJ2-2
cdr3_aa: CASRRTVDNTGELFF
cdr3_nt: TGTGCCAGCAGGCGGACAGTAGATAACACCGGGGAGCTGTTTTTT

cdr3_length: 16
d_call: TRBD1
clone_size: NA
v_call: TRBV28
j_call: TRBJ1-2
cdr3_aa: CASSLGQGPLPGGYTF
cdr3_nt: TGTGCCAGCAGTTTGGGACAGGGGCCCCTCCCTGGGGGCTACACCTTC

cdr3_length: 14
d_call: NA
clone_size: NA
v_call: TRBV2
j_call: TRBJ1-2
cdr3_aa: CASSEREGTIGYTF
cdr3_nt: TGTGCCAGCAGTGAACGAGAGGGAACTATTGGCTACACCTTC

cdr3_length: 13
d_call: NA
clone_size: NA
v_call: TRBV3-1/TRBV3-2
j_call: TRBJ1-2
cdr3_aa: CASSPRIEGGYTF
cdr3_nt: TGTGCCAGCAGCCCCCGGATTGAGGGTGGCTACACCTTC

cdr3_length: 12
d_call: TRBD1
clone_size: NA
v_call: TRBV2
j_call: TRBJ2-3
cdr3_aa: CASRDDRADKYF
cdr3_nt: TGTGCCAGCAGGGACGACAGGGCTGATAAGTATTTT

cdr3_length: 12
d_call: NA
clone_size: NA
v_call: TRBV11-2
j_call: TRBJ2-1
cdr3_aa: CASSYTYNEQFF
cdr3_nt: TGTGCCAGCAGCTATACTTACAATGAGCAGTTCTTC

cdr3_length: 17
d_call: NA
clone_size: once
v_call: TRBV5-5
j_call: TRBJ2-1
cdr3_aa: CASSLEWRVQHDNEQFF
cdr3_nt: TGTGCCAGCAGCTTGGAGTGGAGAGTTCAACACGACAATGAGCAGTTCTTC

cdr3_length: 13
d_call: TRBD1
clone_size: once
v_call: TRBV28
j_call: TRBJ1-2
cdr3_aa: CASSSGQGNGYTF
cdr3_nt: TGTGCCAGCAGTAGTGGACAGGGGAATGGCTACACCTTC

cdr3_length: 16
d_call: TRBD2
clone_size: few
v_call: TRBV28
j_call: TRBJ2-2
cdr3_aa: CASSMGLAANTGELFF
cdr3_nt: TGTGCCAGCAGTATGGGACTAGCTGCAAACACCGGGGAGCTGTTTTTT

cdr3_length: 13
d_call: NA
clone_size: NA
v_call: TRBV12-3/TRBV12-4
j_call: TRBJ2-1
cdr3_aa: CASSSTEYNEQFF
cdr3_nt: TGTGCCAGCAGCTCCACAGAGTACAATGAGCAGTTCTTC

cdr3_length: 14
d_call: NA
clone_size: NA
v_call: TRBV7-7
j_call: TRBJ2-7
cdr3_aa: CASSLAAGDYEQYF
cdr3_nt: TGTGCCAGCAGCTTAGCGGCAGGGGACTACGAGCAGTACTTC

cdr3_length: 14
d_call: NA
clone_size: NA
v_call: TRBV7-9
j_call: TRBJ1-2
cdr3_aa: CASSRSGGADGYTF
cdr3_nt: TGTGCCAGCAGCCGATCGGGGGGCGCGGACGGCTACACCTTC

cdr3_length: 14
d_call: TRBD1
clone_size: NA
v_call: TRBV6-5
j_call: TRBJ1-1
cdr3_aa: CASSWGTGNAEAFF
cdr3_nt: TGTGCCAGCAGTTGGGGGACAGGGAATGCTGAAGCTTTCTTT

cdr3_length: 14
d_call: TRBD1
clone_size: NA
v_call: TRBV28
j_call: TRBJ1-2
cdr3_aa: CASSLKDRGRGYTF
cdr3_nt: TGTGCCAGCAGTTTGAAGGACAGGGGGCGGGGCTACACCTTC

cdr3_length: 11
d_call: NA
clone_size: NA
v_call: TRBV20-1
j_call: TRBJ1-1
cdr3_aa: CSAQGSTEAFF
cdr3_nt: TGCAGTGCTCAGGGGAGCACTGAAGCTTTCTTT